This T cell receptor (beta chain) comes out of a study of blood T cell repertoires in COVID-19. On the study more broadly: The cDNA or gDNA used as material had been derived from T cells, B-cell-depleted T cells, or PBMCs.

Cohort placement rested on clinical history that participants reported themselves. The CDR3 spans 11 residues. Sequenced by immunoSEQ multiplex PCR; TCRdb stores in-frame clones only, minus some. The data hold around 330,000 clones, with about 91% observed a single time. This sequence was found in a woman aged 18-29 years who had recovered from COVID-19. This chain connects TRBV21-1 to TRBJ1-1. TRBV21-1 is given as a pseudogene. The material sequenced was PBMCs or T cells enriched from blood (not recorded which). CDR3 sequence (DNA): TGTGCCAGCCCGCGGGAAACTGAAGCTTTCTTT. Its translation: CASPRETEAFF.